The 30 T cell receptor beta chains listed next were all sequenced from one sample in a study of blood T cell repertoires in COVID-19. Clones were sequenced by immunoSEQ multiplex PCR, and TCRdb holds only the in-frame ones, with some missing. The sample has about 150,000 clones; over 70% are singletons. Sequencing was carried out using peripheral blood. Source of these receptors: a human donor in a cohort sampled during active COVID-19.

The V and J genes are TRBV19 and TRBJ1-5, with D possibly matching TRBD1 (6 bases). The CDR3 contains 14 residues. Germline loops: CDR1 LNHDA, CDR2 SQIVND (reference sequence). Trimming pared 9 bases from V and 2 bases from J, leaving 14 bases between. This CDR3 is CASNDRWGNQPQHF. The CDR3 DNA follows: TGTGCCAGCAACGACAGGTGGGGCAATCAGCCCCAGCATTTT. The whole variable domain, filled in from reference TRBV19 and TRBJ1-5, reads DGGITQSPKYLFRKEGQNVTLSCEQNLNHDAMYWYRQDPGQGLRLIYYSQIVNDFQKGDIAEGYSVSREKKESFPLTVTSAQKNPTAFYLCASNDRWGNQPQHFGDGTRLSIL.

In its sample, this clone was seen a few times. The chain joins TRBV25-1 to TRBJ1-1, with 8 bases identical to TRBD1. V gave up 1 base and J gave up 1 base; unmatched junction bases: 2. The CDR3 is 15 residues long. Germline loops: CDR1 MGHDK, CDR2 SYGVNS. In DNA, the CDR3 is TGTGCCAGCAGTGAATTTGGACAGGGGAACACTGAAGCTTTCTTT. Protein sequence: CASSEFGQGNTEAFF.

The chain uses TRBV3-1 (or the pseudogene TRBV3-2) and TRBJ2-5; 9 bases are shared with TRBD1. The CDR3 contains 19 residues. Germline assignment: CDR1 LGHDT and CDR2 YNNKEL (reference sequence). Trimming took 9 bases from V and 3 from J; bases not matched to a gene: 23. The CDR3 nucleotides read TGTGCCAGAAGACTAGGGGACAGGGTGTTAGTAGGGCTTAAAGAGACCCAGTACTTC. It codes for CARRLGDRVLVGLKETQYF.

This chain joins TRBV18 and TRBJ2-3; TRBD1 aligns across 12 bases. The V gene end was trimmed by 2 bases and the J gene end by 0 bases; junction bases not matched to a gene: 6. CDR1 and CDR2 from the germline V gene are KGHSH and LQKENI. The CDR3 loop spans 18 amino acids. The chain's CDR3 is CASSPTPGQGASTDTQYF. The DNA for the CDR3 is TGTGCCAGCTCACCAACCCCGGGACAGGGGGCCAGCACAGATACGCAGTATTTT.

The V call is TRBV2, the J call TRBJ1-1; maybe TRBD1 (6 bases). Germline V gene lookup returns CDR1 SNHLY and CDR2 FYNNEI. Trimming cost V 5 bases and J 7 bases, with 11 bases left between them. CDR3 size: 12 residues. The CDR3 bases are TGTGCCAGCAGTCAGGGGTTGATTGAAGCTTTCTTT. Encoded protein: CASSQGLIEAFF.

The chain uses TRBV25-1 and TRBJ2-7; D is ambiguous. Trimming removed 3 bases from V and 1 base from J, with 13 bases in between. This CDR3 comprises 15 residues. Germline V gene data show CDR1 as MGHDK and CDR2 as SYGVNS. DNA of the CDR3: TGTGCCAGCAGTGAGCCGGCAGGATCTTCCTACGAGCAGTACTTC. Its protein product is CASSEPAGSSYEQYF.

This clone was observed a single time. This CDR3 reads CASSTSGTRYNEQFF. The CDR3 nucleotides read TGTGCCAGTAGTACTAGCGGGACCCGTTACAATGAGCAGTTCTTC. The chain carries TRBV19 and TRBJ2-1; TRBD2 matches 9 bases. CDR3 length equals 15 residues. Germline V gives CDR1 LNHDA, CDR2 SQIVND (reference sequence). V was pared by 4 bases and J by 4 bases, with 5 bases of the junction left unmatched.

This chain connects TRBV27 to TRBJ1-2; a possible D gene is TRBD1 (5 bases). With 4 bases removed from V and 8 bases from J, the gap between germline ends came to 17 bases. Per germline, CDR1 MNHEY and CDR2 SMNVEV (reference sequence). The CDR3 has 14 residues. In nucleotides, the CDR3 is TGTGCCAGCAGTTCCACCGGGACTCTGGGGGGCTACACCTTC. This translates into CASSSTGTLGGYTF.

The V gene is TRBV9, the J gene TRBJ1-4, with D possibly TRBD1 on 5 matching bases. The CDR3 totals 14 residues. Per germline, CDR1 SGDLS and CDR2 YYNGEE. V was cut by 5 bases and J by 5 bases, with 13 bases left in between. For the CDR3, the DNA is TGTGCCAGCAGTCGAAGGGGCTTAAATGAAAAACTGTTTTTT. It yields the protein CASSRRGLNEKLFF. The whole variable domain, filled in from reference TRBV9 and TRBJ1-4, reads DSGVTQTPKHLITATGQRVTLRCSPRSGDLSVYWYQQSLDQGLQFLIQYYNGEERAKGNILERFSAQQFPDLHSELNLSSLELGDSALYFCASSRRGLNEKLFFGSGTQLSVL.

The chain couples TRBV20-1 to TRBJ1-3, with a weak D call TRBD1 (5 bases). Germline CDR1 reads DFQATT; CDR2 reads SNEGSKA (reference sequence). The CDR3 contains 11 residues. Trimming removed 4 bases at V and 6 bases at J, with 7 bases between. CDR3 protein: CSATGLNTIYF. The CDR3 region has the DNA TGCAGTGCTACAGGGTTAAACACCATATATTTT.

The chain employs TRBV12-5 and TRBJ2-5, with 8 bases matching TRBD1. V was pared by 2 bases and J by 5 bases, with 7 bases of the junction left unmatched. Germline lookup yields CDR1 LGHNT and CDR2 FRNRAP. The CDR3 extends over 15 amino acids. CDR3 sequence (DNA): TGTGCTAGTGGTTTGCTCCAGGGGGCTGGTGAGACCCAGTACTTC. Translated: CASGLLQGAGETQYF.

The V gene is TRBV18, the J gene TRBJ2-3; 11 positions agree with TRBD2. V shed 2 bases, J shed 2 bases, and the junction held 6 bases outside the gene matches. The V gene's germline CDR1 is KGHSH and CDR2 LQKENI. The CDR3 is 17 residues long. The CDR3 loop is CASSPMTSGAYTDTQYF. DNA for the CDR3: TGTGCCAGCTCACCAATGACTAGCGGGGCCTACACAGATACGCAGTATTTT. Full variable domain (rest looked up from reference TRBV18 and TRBJ2-3): NAGVMQNPRHLVRRRGQEARLRCSPMKGHSHVYWYRQLPEEGLKFMVYLQKENIIDESGMPKERFSAEFPKEGPSILRIQQVVRGDSAAYFCASSPMTSGAYTDTQYFGPGTRLTVL.

This chain links TRBV5-1 with TRBJ2-3; 11 nucleotides align to TRBD2. This CDR3 contains 16 residues. The germline V gene has CDR1 SGHRS and CDR2 YFSETQ. V was pared by 0 bases and J by 1 base, with 1 base of the junction left unmatched. The CDR3 region has the DNA TGCGCCAGCAGCTTGGGGGGACTAGCGGGCACAGATACGCAGTATTTT. Translating gives CASSLGGLAGTDTQYF.

For the CDR3, the DNA is TGTGCCAGCAGCTTGTCGGGACAGGGGAACTATGGCTACACCTTC. This sequence encodes CASSLSGQGNYGYTF. The chain is built from TRBV7-2 and TRBJ1-2; 10 bases match TRBD1. There are 15 residues in the CDR3. CDR1 is SGHTA, CDR2 FQGNSA, per germline. Unmatched junction bases numbered 3, after V lost 3 bases and J lost 2 bases.

This sequence joins TRBV4-1 and TRBJ1-4; D unresolved. Trimming shortened V by 0 bases and J by 7 bases, and 3 bases separated the two germline ends. Germline V CDR1 and CDR2: MGHRA, YSYEKL. The CDR3 consists of 12 residues. The CDR3 loop is CASSQDLEKLFF. DNA for the CDR3: TGCGCCAGCAGCCAAGATCTTGAAAAACTGTTTTTT.

The chain carries TRBV6-2 or TRBV6-3 and TRBJ2-1; D perhaps matches TRBD1 (6 bases). Trimming left V 0 bases short and J 6 bases short, with 12 bases between. CDR3 length: 15 residues. Per germline, CDR1 MNHEY and CDR2 SVGEGT. The CDR3 loop reads CASSYSNPRGNEQFF. CDR3 sequence (DNA): TGTGCCAGCAGTTACTCGAATCCCAGGGGCAATGAGCAGTTCTTC.

The genes are TRBV30 and TRBJ2-1; a weak D match, TRBD1 (5 bases). Trimming took 3 bases from V and 3 from J, leaving 12 bases between them. The germline CDR1 and CDR2 sequences are GTSNPN and SVGIG (reference sequence). The CDR3 spans 14 residues. The CDR3 nucleotides read TGTGCCTGGAGGGACACCCGGCGCTACAATGAGCAGTTCTTC. Translated, it gives CAWRDTRRYNEQFF.

This clone has a count of ten or more. The same CDR3 is also encoded by other DNA sequences in this sample. V is TRBV3-1 (or the pseudogene TRBV3-2) and J is TRBJ2-2; 8 bases match TRBD1. The CDR3 spans 14 residues. From germline, CDR1 is LGHDT and CDR2 YNNKEL (reference sequence). The junction had 0 bases not matched to a gene; V was cut back by 3 bases and J by 3 bases. CDR3 in DNA: TGTGCCAGCAGCCAGGACAGGGACACCGGGGAGCTGTTTTTT. It yields the protein CASSQDRDTGELFF.

The chain uses TRBV30 and TRBJ2-1; TRBD2 matches 9 bases. J gave up 9 bases and V 1 base, and 7 bases lay outside the gene matches. The CDR3 has 14 amino acids. Per germline, CDR1 GTSNPN and CDR2 SVGIG (reference sequence). The CDR3, as DNA: TGTGCCTGGAGTGCACTAGCGGGTGAGGGTGAGCAGTTCTTC. Translated, it gives CAWSALAGEGEQFF.

The chain has TRBV5-1 and TRBJ2-1; 9 bases line up with TRBD1. CDR1 is SGHRS, CDR2 YFSETQ, per germline. The V segment lost 2 bases and the J segment 1 base; nucleotides outside the gene matches: 1. The CDR3 consists of 15 residues. Written as DNA, the CDR3 is TGCGCCAGCAGCTTAGGGACAGGGTCCTACAATGAGCAGTTCTTC. This encodes CASSLGTGSYNEQFF.

The V gene is TRBV5-1, the J gene TRBJ2-1; a weak D match, TRBD2 (6 bases). This CDR3 has 16 residues. Trimming cost V 0 bases and J 7 bases, with 17 bases left between them. The germline CDR1 and CDR2 sequences are SGHRS and YFSETQ. The CDR3 loop is CASSLGGGILGNEQFF. The CDR3 DNA reads as TGCGCCAGCAGCTTGGGGGGCGGGATATTGGGGAATGAGCAGTTCTTC.

This chain joins TRBV6-5 and TRBJ1-3, with TRBD1 matching 7 bases. The V gene end was trimmed by 5 bases and the J gene end by 2 bases; junction bases not matched to a gene: 6. This CDR3 region has 15 residues. CDR1 is MNHEY, CDR2 SVGAGI, per germline. CDR3 sequence: CASSPLQGAGNTIYF. CDR3 sequence (DNA): TGTGCCAGCAGTCCCCTGCAGGGGGCTGGAAACACCATATATTTT.

J is TRBJ2-7 and V is TRBV7-9, with 9 bases that match TRBD1. The V gene end was trimmed by 1 base and the J gene end by 7 bases; junction bases not matched to a gene: 8. CDR1 and CDR2 from the germline V gene are SEHNR and FQNEAQ (reference sequence). This CDR3 is 15 amino acids long. Here the CDR3 reads CASSLDRDRDEEQYF. The CDR3 DNA reads as TGTGCCAGCAGCTTAGACCGGGACAGGGATGAAGAGCAGTACTTC.

The table lists this clone with a few counts. The chain recombines TRBV6-6 with TRBJ1-2; 7 bases line up with TRBD1. The J segment lost 2 bases and the V segment lost 6 bases, leaving 6 bases of the junction unmatched. The length of the CDR3 is 14 residues. Germline CDR1 MNHNY, CDR2 SVGAGI (reference sequence). The CDR3 region is CASRRRGQNYGYTF. CDR3 sequence (DNA): TGTGCCAGCAGGCGCCGGGGACAGAACTATGGCTACACCTTC.

Regarding this clone: A much larger clone lies one base from this, so it may be a read error. The chain has TRBV11-1 and TRBJ1-1; 7 bases align to TRBD1. V lost 1 base, J lost 5 bases, and 1 base stayed unmatched. Germline V gene sequence: CDR1 SGHAT, CDR2 FQDESV (reference sequence). This CDR3 comprises 13 residues. In DNA, the CDR3 is TGTGCCAGCAGCTTAGACAGGGGTACTGAAGCTTTCTTT. Translated, it gives CASSLDRGTEAFF.

This rearrangement joins TRBV5-1 to TRBJ2-1; 8 positions match TRBD2. Germline lookup yields CDR1 SGHRS and CDR2 YFSETQ. Unmatched junction bases numbered 5, after V lost 2 bases and J lost 1 base. This CDR3 is built from 16 residues. In DNA form, the CDR3 reads TGCGCCAGCAGCTTCACTAGCGGCATGTCCTACAATGAGCAGTTCTTC. Amino acids: CASSFTSGMSYNEQFF.

This chain joins TRBV11-3 and TRBJ2-7; the D gene is possibly TRBD2 (6 bases). CDR1 is SGHNT, CDR2 YENEEA, per germline. The CDR3 runs to 14 residues. V lost 0 bases to trimming and J lost 3 bases, with 9 bases between them. The CDR3 DNA follows: TGTGCCAGCAGCTTAGAATACGGGGGCTACGAGCAGTACTTC. It encodes CASSLEYGGYEQYF.

V usage is TRBV6-1 and J usage is TRBJ1-1; perhaps TRBD1 as D (6 bases). This CDR3 comprises 12 residues. Trimming removed 1 base at V and 8 bases at J, with 8 bases between. CDR1 and CDR2 (germline): MNHNS, SASEGT. The CDR3 sequence is CASSEGRGEAFF. The CDR3 region has the DNA TGTGCCAGCAGTGAAGGAAGGGGGGAAGCTTTCTTT.

J is TRBJ2-1 and V is TRBV5-4, with TRBD2 matching over 12 bases. J gave up 0 bases and V 4 bases, and 2 bases lay outside the gene matches. Germline values: CDR1 SGHNT, CDR2 YYREEE (reference sequence). The CDR3 contains 16 residues. The CDR3 DNA reads as TGTGCCAGCAGCACTAGCGGGGGGCTCTCCTACAATGAGCAGTTCTTC. Protein: CASSTSGGLSYNEQFF.

The chain recombines TRBV15 with TRBJ1-4; D is ambiguous. The germline V gene encodes CDR1 LNHNV and CDR2 YYDKDF (reference sequence). V was clipped by 8 bases and J by 5 bases, with 18 bases between them. This CDR3 is built from 15 residues. CDR3 region: CATSERSRLNEKLFF. In DNA, the CDR3 is TGTGCCACCTCAGAGCGTAGTCGGTTGAATGAAAAACTGTTTTTT.